The rows below give T cell receptor beta chains drawn from one sample of a study of technical replicates of blood from several donors. Libraries were prepared by immunoSEQ multiplex PCR; TCRdb keeps only in-frame clonotypes and omits some of them. Of almost 70,000 clones detected, approximately 88% appear once; the ten largest clones hold 3.5% to 5.5%. The sequencing sample was made of PBMCs. Receptor source: a human donor in good health. Some clones in this sample may be carry-over from other donors' samples. Both conserved end residues are part of each CDR3. The D gene is left open where the match is weak. Clone size, where shown, is once, few, many, or a class for clones that have expanded.

J gene: TRBJ1-4
CDR3 length: 14
D gene: .
V gene: TRBV7-9
clone size: .
CDR3 DNA: TGTGCCAGCAGCCCAGATGGGGCGCGGGAAAAACTGTTTTTT
CDR3 protein: CASSPDGAREKLFF

J gene: TRBJ1-1
CDR3 length: 16
D gene: .
V gene: TRBV7-8
clone size: .
CDR3 DNA: TGTGCCAGCAGCTTGTTGGTGGCAGGGGTGGGCACTGAAGCTTTCTTT
CDR3 protein: CASSLLVAGVGTEAFF

J gene: TRBJ1-1
CDR3 length: 14
D gene: .
V gene: TRBV7-3
clone size: few
CDR3 DNA: TGTGCCAGCAGCTTCCTAGGACAGAACACTGAAGCTTTCTTT
CDR3 protein: CASSFLGQNTEAFF

J gene: TRBJ2-1
CDR3 length: 12
D gene: .
V gene: TRBV30
clone size: .
CDR3 DNA: TGTGCCTGGAGTGTACTGAGCAATGAGCAGTTCTTC
CDR3 protein: CAWSVLSNEQFF

J gene: TRBJ2-1
CDR3 length: 14
D gene: .
V gene: TRBV7-3
clone size: .
CDR3 DNA: TGTGCCAGCAGCCCGGGAGCCTCCTACAATGAGCAGTTCTTC
CDR3 protein: CASSPGASYNEQFF

J gene: TRBJ1-1
CDR3 length: 13
D gene: .
V gene: TRBV6-5
clone size: once
CDR3 DNA: TGTGCCAGCAGTTCTAGTCCGGGCACTGAAGCTTTCTTT
CDR3 protein: CASSSSPGTEAFF

J gene: TRBJ2-3
CDR3 length: 13
D gene: .
V gene: TRBV11-3
clone size: .
CDR3 DNA: TGTGCCAGCAGCTTGGGGTACGGAGGTACGCAGTATTTT
CDR3 protein: CASSLGYGGTQYF

J gene: TRBJ1-2
CDR3 length: 13
D gene: .
V gene: TRBV10-3
clone size: .
CDR3 DNA: TGTGCCATCAGTGAGACCGGGGTCTATGGCTACACCTTC
CDR3 protein: CAISETGVYGYTF

J gene: TRBJ1-3
CDR3 length: 15
D gene: TRBD1
V gene: TRBV6-5
clone size: .
CDR3 DNA: TGTGCCAGCAGGGTGGGACAGACCTCTGGAAACACCATATATTTT
CDR3 protein: CASRVGQTSGNTIYF

J gene: TRBJ1-1
CDR3 length: 15
D gene: .
V gene: TRBV18
clone size: .
CDR3 DNA: TGTGCCAGCTCCAAGATCCAGGGTGGGTACACTGAAGCTTTCTTT
CDR3 protein: CASSKIQGGYTEAFF

J gene: TRBJ2-7
CDR3 length: 13
D gene: TRBD2
V gene: TRBV6-5
clone size: .
CDR3 DNA: TGTGCCAGCAGCTACGGACTAGCGTACGAGCAGTACTTC
CDR3 protein: CASSYGLAYEQYF

J gene: TRBJ1-4
CDR3 length: 15
D gene: TRBD1
V gene: TRBV5-6
clone size: .
CDR3 DNA: TGTGCCAGCAGCCCAGGGGGGACAACTAATGAAAAACTGTTTTTT
CDR3 protein: CASSPGGTTNEKLFF

J gene: TRBJ1-1
CDR3 length: 15
D gene: .
V gene: TRBV6-6
clone size: .
CDR3 DNA: TGTGCCAGCAGTTACCTGGTGGGGGGGAACACTGAAGCTTTCTTT
CDR3 protein: CASSYLVGGNTEAFF

J gene: TRBJ1-1
CDR3 length: 14
D gene: .
V gene: TRBV5-1
clone size: .
CDR3 DNA: TGCGCCAGCAGCTTTATAGGGGGTGGAGCTGAAGCTTTCTTT
CDR3 protein: CASSFIGGGAEAFF

J gene: TRBJ2-2
CDR3 length: 15
D gene: .
V gene: TRBV5-4
clone size: .
CDR3 DNA: TGTGCCAGCAGCGCAACTAGTACCCGGACCGGGGAGCTGTTTTTT
CDR3 protein: CASSATSTRTGELFF

J gene: TRBJ1-3
CDR3 length: 16
D gene: .
V gene: TRBV19
clone size: once
CDR3 DNA: TGTGCCAGTAGTAGCGCGGGCAGGACCCCTGGAAACACCATATATTTT
CDR3 protein: CASSSAGRTPGNTIYF

J gene: TRBJ2-3
CDR3 length: 16
D gene: TRBD2
V gene: TRBV5-1
clone size: once
CDR3 DNA: TGCGCCAGCAGCTCTACCCCGGGACTAGACACAGATACGCAGTATTTT
CDR3 protein: CASSSTPGLDTDTQYF

J gene: TRBJ2-1
CDR3 length: 15
D gene: TRBD2
V gene: TRBV14
clone size: once
CDR3 DNA: TGTGCCAGCAGCCCCTGGACTAGCGGGAAGAATGAGCAGTTCTTC
CDR3 protein: CASSPWTSGKNEQFF

J gene: TRBJ2-5
CDR3 length: 14
D gene: .
V gene: TRBV13
clone size: once
CDR3 DNA: TGTGCCAGCAGCTTAGATTACAGAGAAGAGACCCAGTACTTC
CDR3 protein: CASSLDYREETQYF

J gene: TRBJ2-5
CDR3 length: 14
D gene: .
V gene: TRBV30
clone size: once
CDR3 DNA: TGTGCCTGGAGTGTAGAGGGGGGGAGAGAGACCCAGTACTTC
CDR3 protein: CAWSVEGGRETQYF

J gene: TRBJ2-5
CDR3 length: 14
D gene: .
V gene: TRBV15
clone size: once
CDR3 DNA: TGTGCCACCAGCAGAGATCGCGCTAAAGAGACCCAGTACTTC
CDR3 protein: CATSRDRAKETQYF

J gene: TRBJ1-2
CDR3 length: 13
D gene: .
V gene: TRBV19
clone size: once
CDR3 DNA: TGTGCCAGTAGTAGGGCCGACAACTATGGCTACACCTTC
CDR3 protein: CASSRADNYGYTF

J gene: TRBJ1-2
CDR3 length: 12
D gene: .
V gene: TRBV7-2
clone size: .
CDR3 DNA: TGTGCCGGTTACGGTATACGATATGGCTACACCTTC
CDR3 protein: CAGYGIRYGYTF

J gene: TRBJ1-1
CDR3 length: 16
D gene: .
V gene: TRBV2
clone size: once
CDR3 DNA: TGTGCCAGCATCCCTAGAGAGGGGACTAAGAACACTGAAGCTTTCTTT
CDR3 protein: CASIPREGTKNTEAFF

J gene: TRBJ2-3
CDR3 length: 14
D gene: .
V gene: TRBV2
clone size: once
CDR3 DNA: TGTGCCAGCAGTGCAGCGGAGACCACAGATACGCAGTATTTT
CDR3 protein: CASSAAETTDTQYF

J gene: TRBJ1-2
CDR3 length: 15
D gene: .
V gene: TRBV7-9
clone size: .
CDR3 DNA: TGTGCCAGCAGCTCGGGGTCGTCGTTCTCCTATGGCTACACCTTC
CDR3 protein: CASSSGSSFSYGYTF

J gene: TRBJ2-1
CDR3 length: 15
D gene: TRBD2
V gene: TRBV7-3
clone size: .
CDR3 DNA: TGTGCCAGCAGCTTTGAAGCGGGGTCCTACAATGAGCAGTTCTTC
CDR3 protein: CASSFEAGSYNEQFF

J gene: TRBJ2-3
CDR3 length: 15
D gene: TRBD2
V gene: TRBV27
clone size: few
CDR3 DNA: TGTGCCAGCAGTACTAGCGGGGGCCCCACAGATACGCAGTATTTT
CDR3 protein: CASSTSGGPTDTQYF

J gene: TRBJ2-7
CDR3 length: 17
D gene: TRBD1
V gene: TRBV14
clone size: .
CDR3 DNA: TGTGCCAGCAGCCAAGAGCGGCCGGGACAGGGGTGGTACGAGCAGTACTTC
CDR3 protein: CASSQERPGQGWYEQYF

J gene: TRBJ1-4
CDR3 length: 15
D gene: .
V gene: TRBV19
clone size: .
CDR3 DNA: TGTGCCAGTAGTTCAATTACAGGGTTACGAGAAAAACTGTTTTTT
CDR3 protein: CASSSITGLREKLFF